The 18 T cell receptor beta chains in this list originate from one sample, sequenced in a study of CD8+ T cells in alopecia areata listed by TCRdb under 2018. The label giving this sample's time point can be read as: baseline before oral tofacitinib. The method was the immunoSEQ multiplex PCR assay. RNA was extracted from all samples and reverse transcribed into cDNA, which served as template for TCR sequencing. TCRdb obtained this table from immuneACCESS and retained in-frame rearrangements with V and J assigned. These tables miss some clones; where compared with another copy, unresolved V genes account for less than half of the shortfall, and the remainder is unexplained. This sample holds some 170,000 clones; approximately 59% were observed only once. The ten largest clones add up to 14% to 15% of the sample. The source material was CD4+ T cells sorted from blood, sampled at week 0. Receptors originate from a human donor with alopecia areata.

This clone has only one observation. This chain joins TRBV5-1 and TRBJ1-1; D is possibly TRBD1 (6 bases). The CDR3 consists of 13 residues. Germline CDR1 and CDR2: SGHRS and YFSETQ. Trimming cost V 4 bases and J 8 bases, with 15 bases left between them. The CDR3 sequence: CASSRRTDREAFF. The CDR3 nucleotides read TGCGCCAGCAGCCGGCGGACAGACAGAGAAGCTTTCTTT.

V and J are TRBV15 and TRBJ2-5, with D possibly matching TRBD1 (6 bases). This CDR3 region has 13 residues. Germline CDR1 LNHNV, CDR2 YYDKDF (reference sequence). Trimming cost V 5 bases and J 3 bases, with 10 bases left between them. CDR3 protein: CATSANREETQYF. The DNA for the CDR3 is TGTGCCACCAGCGCTAACAGGGAAGAGACCCAGTACTTC.

The genes are TRBV2 and TRBJ1-5; D remains unclear. The CDR3 has 15 amino acids. The V end was cut by 3 bases, the J end by 0 bases, with 9 bases between. The germline gives CDR1 SNHLY, CDR2 FYNNEI. CDR3 coding DNA: TGTGCCAGCAGTGAGGGTTCCTCTAGCAATCAGCCCCAGCATTTT. Its protein is CASSEGSSSNQPQHF.

This chain links TRBV29-1 with TRBJ2-5, with unresolved D. Germline V gene lookup returns CDR1 SQVTM and CDR2 ANQGSEA. The V end lost 5 bases, the J end lost 5 bases, and 21 bases lay between the germline ends. The CDR3 sequence is 15 residues long. CDR3 region: CSVTFSTAKGETQYF. The CDR3 nucleotides are TGCAGCGTTACCTTCTCTACTGCAAAAGGGGAGACCCAGTACTTC.

The chain carries TRBV28 and TRBJ1-5; 9 bases line up with TRBD1. With 9 bases clipped from V and 6 bases from J, the junction kept 12 bases outside the gene matches. The CDR3 totals 15 residues. Germline lookup yields CDR1 MDHEN and CDR2 SYDVKM. The chain's CDR3 is CASLQGAGTSQPQHF. DNA for the CDR3: TGTGCCAGTTTACAGGGGGCGGGTACTAGTCAGCCCCAGCATTTT.

The rearrangement uses TRBV11-2 and TRBJ2-1; TRBD1 is a possible D gene (6 bases). The CDR3 has 15 residues. The V end lost 6 bases, the J end lost 1 base, and 13 bases lay between the germline ends. The germline V gene encodes CDR1 SGHAT and CDR2 FQNNGV. The CDR3 loop is CASRATQGSYNEQFF. In DNA form, the CDR3 reads TGTGCCAGCAGGGCCACACAGGGATCCTACAATGAGCAGTTCTTC.

The V and J genes are TRBV2 and TRBJ2-3; D unclear. Germline assignment: CDR1 SNHLY and CDR2 FYNNEI. There are 16 residues in the CDR3. Between the trimmed V and J ends, which lost 4 bases and 1 base, there was a span of 15 bases. CDR3 nucleotide sequence: TGTGCCAGCAGTGTTAGTCCCGCCGGGCGCACAGATACGCAGTATTTT. Translating it yields CASSVSPAGRTDTQYF.

This chain links TRBV4-2 with TRBJ1-1; D is undetermined. CDR1 is LGHNA and CDR2 is YNFKEQ in the germline V gene. The CDR3 contains 14 residues. Trimming removed 1 base from V and 5 bases from J, with 11 bases in between. The CDR3: CASSQGPATTEAFF. The CDR3 DNA reads TGTGCCAGCAGCCAAGGTCCAGCTACAACTGAAGCTTTCTTT.

For the CDR3, the DNA is TGTGCCAGCAGCTTAGGCAGGGGAGAGTATGGCTACACCTTC. Translation: CASSLGRGEYGYTF. The chain links TRBV7-2 to TRBJ1-2; D perhaps matches TRBD1 (6 bases). CDR1 SGHTA and CDR2 FQGNSA come from the germline V gene. The CDR3 covers 14 residues. V was cut by 1 base and J by 5 bases, with 11 bases left in between.

This clone has only a few counts. The chain links TRBV30 to TRBJ2-7, with 10 bases matching TRBD1. With 3 bases clipped from V and 6 bases from J, the junction kept 8 bases outside the gene matches. The CDR3 is 14 amino acids. The germline CDR1 and CDR2 sequences are GTSNPN and SVGIG (reference sequence). CDR3 sequence reads: CAWSSGTGVAEQYF. Written as DNA, the CDR3 is TGTGCCTGGAGCTCCGGGACAGGGGTTGCCGAGCAGTACTTC. Combining the CDR3 with reference TRBV30 and TRBJ2-7 gives the whole variable domain SQTIHQWPATLVQPVGSPLSLECTVEGTSNPNLYWYRQAAGRGLQLLFYSVGIGQISSEVPQNLSASRPQDRQFILSSKKLLLSDSGFYLCAWSSGTGVAEQYFGPGTRLTVT.

The V call is TRBV7-9, the J call TRBJ1-6; D is perhaps TRBD1 (5 bases). Looked up from germline, CDR1 is SEHNR and CDR2 is FQNEAQ (reference sequence). The CDR3 has 14 amino acids. V was shortened by 3 bases and J by 10 bases, with 13 bases between the two germline ends. The CDR3 is CASSLGQRGSPLHF. The CDR3 bases are TGTGCCAGCAGCTTGGGGCAGAGAGGCTCACCCCTCCACTTT.

This clone was detected a few times. V usage is TRBV5-1 and J usage is TRBJ2-7; TRBD1 or TRBD2 may be the D gene (5 bases each). The germline CDR1 and CDR2 sequences are SGHRS and YFSETQ. V shed 0 bases and J shed 3 bases, with 13 bases lying between them. The length of the CDR3 is 15 residues. CDR3 sequence: CASSLAAGSGYEQYF. The CDR3 DNA is TGCGCCAGCAGCTTGGCCGCAGGGAGCGGCTACGAGCAGTACTTC.

This clone showed up just a few times. J is TRBJ1-1 and V is TRBV29-1; no clear D gene. CDR1 and CDR2 from the germline V gene are SQVTM and ANQGSEA. CDR3 size: 13 residues. V dropped 5 bases and J dropped 0 bases, with 10 bases sitting between them. The CDR3 nucleotides read TGCAGCGTTTCCAAGGTAGTGAACACTGAAGCTTTCTTT. Protein product: CSVSKVVNTEAFF. The variable domain in full, with the rest retrieved from reference TRBV29-1 and TRBJ1-1, is SAVISQKPSRDICQRGTSLTIQCQVDSQVTMMFWYRQQPGQSLTLIATANQGSEATYESGFVIDKFPISRPNLTFSTLTVSNMSPEDSSIYLCSVSKVVNTEAFFGQGTRLTVV.

This clone was found a few times. Other DNA sequences from this sample encode an identical CDR3 as well. The chain employs TRBV29-1 and TRBJ2-5; D remains ambiguous. V lost 3 bases and J lost 1, with 3 bases in between. The germline V gene has CDR1 SQVTM and CDR2 ANQGSEA. The CDR3 loop spans 11 amino acids. The CDR3 DNA reads TGCAGCGTTGACGGCCAAGAGACCCAGTACTTC. Translation gives CSVDGQETQYF.

This chain joins TRBV2 and TRBJ2-2, with D maybe TRBD1 (5 bases). Germline CDR1 and CDR2: SNHLY and FYNNEI. CDR3 length equals 15 residues. V was cut by 2 bases and J by 6 bases, with 13 bases left in between. CDR3 sequence (DNA): TGTGCCAGCAGTGAAAGAGCAGGGTTGCCCGGGGAGCTGTTTTTT. Protein sequence: CASSERAGLPGELFF.

This chain joins TRBV30 and TRBJ2-3; tentative D call: TRBD2 (6 bases). Trimming pared 1 base from V and 7 bases from J, leaving 12 bases between. CDR3 length: 13 amino acids. Germline V lookup: CDR1 GTSNPN, CDR2 SVGIG (reference sequence). The CDR3 loop is CAWSAPEGHTQYF. CDR3 sequence (DNA): TGTGCCTGGAGTGCCCCGGAGGGTCATACGCAGTATTTT.

The V gene is TRBV30, the J gene TRBJ2-7, with D perhaps matching TRBD1 (6 bases). The CDR3 covers 17 residues. Trimming shortened V by 0 bases and J by 1 base, and 19 bases separated the two germline ends. CDR1 and CDR2 (germline): GTSNPN, SVGIG (reference sequence). The CDR3: CAWSVRGSRGSSYEQYF. The CDR3 coding sequence is TGTGCCTGGAGTGTACGAGGATCCAGGGGAAGTTCCTACGAGCAGTACTTC.

Concerning this clone: One end of the junction varies from germline; a read error may be responsible. The rearrangement uses TRBV6-5 and TRBJ2-5; the D call may be TRBD1 or TRBD2 (5 bases each). This CDR3 region has 12 residues. CDR1 is MNHEY and CDR2 is SVGAGI in the germline V gene. The CDR3 DNA sequence: TGTGCCAGCAGTTACCGCCGGGGCCGACCTCACTTC. It translates to CASSYRRGRPHF.